One sample yielded the 24 T cell receptor beta chains listed below, sequenced in a study of Ad26.COV2.S vaccination and SARS-CoV-2 variants. Sequenced by immunoSEQ multiplex PCR; TCRdb stores in-frame clones only, minus some. The sample has about 87,000 clones, approximately 82% seen once. Sequenced here: peripheral blood, sampled after recovery from COVID-19. The receptor set was obtained from a human donor who had recovered from COVID-19.

The chain carries TRBV13 and TRBJ2-1; 14 bases are shared with TRBD2. Germline CDR1 PRHDT, CDR2 FYEKMQ (reference sequence). The V segment lost 3 bases and the J segment 3 bases; nucleotides outside the gene matches: 4. The CDR3 runs to 17 residues. CDR3 bases: TGTGCCAGCAGCTTGGGACTAGCGGGAGTTAGCTACAATGAGCAGTTCTTC. Translating gives CASSLGLAGVSYNEQFF. Together with reference TRBV13 and TRBJ2-1, the CDR3 gives the full variable domain: AAGVIQSPRHLIKEKRETATLKCYPIPRHDTVYWYQQGPGQDPQFLISFYEKMQSDKGSIPDRFSAQQFSDYHSELNMSSLELGDSALYFCASSLGLAGVSYNEQFFGPGTRLTVL.

This chain uses TRBV10-3 with TRBJ2-2; D is perhaps TRBD1 (7 bases). Per germline, CDR1 ENHRY and CDR2 SYGVKD. The CDR3 has 18 amino acids. Trimming pared 4 bases from V and 0 bases from J, leaving 18 bases between. CDR3 sequence reads: CAISGGGGGRPNTGELFF. The CDR3, as DNA: TGTGCCATCAGTGGGGGTGGAGGGGGCCGACCGAACACCGGGGAGCTGTTTTTT.

J is TRBJ1-1 and V is TRBV27; D gene ambiguous. The CDR3 covers 15 residues. Between the trimmed V and J ends, which lost 2 bases and 3 bases, there was a span of 13 bases. Germline V gene sequence: CDR1 MNHEY, CDR2 SMNVEV (reference sequence). The DNA of the CDR3 is TGTGCCAGCAGTTTAGAGAGGGCCCCTGACACTGAAGCTTTCTTT. It codes for CASSLERAPDTEAFF.

The V and J genes are TRBV6-1 and TRBJ2-1; 9 positions agree with TRBD2. The V gene end was trimmed by 2 bases and the J gene end by 2 bases; junction bases not matched to a gene: 4. Germline CDR1 and CDR2: MNHNS and SASEGT. This CDR3 spans 16 amino acids. CDR3 in amino acids: CASSESSGSTYNEQFF. CDR3 sequence (DNA): TGTGCCAGCAGTGAAAGTAGCGGGAGTACCTACAATGAGCAGTTCTTC.

The chain couples TRBV6-5 to TRBJ1-1, with D perhaps matching TRBD1 (5 bases). The CDR3 is 13 amino acids. Germline V CDR1 and CDR2: MNHEY, SVGAGI. Trimming took 4 bases from V and 1 from J, leaving 7 bases between them. The chain's CDR3 is CASSSGQNTEAFF. Written as DNA, the CDR3 is TGTGCCAGCAGTTCAGGGCAGAACACTGAAGCTTTCTTT.

The chain combines TRBV15 with TRBJ2-3; D is perhaps TRBD1 (5 bases). Germline V gene lookup returns CDR1 LNHNV and CDR2 YYDKDF (reference sequence). Trimming pared 1 base from V and 2 bases from J, leaving 19 bases between. CDR3 length: 18 residues. CDR3 amino acids: CATSRVTPPPRDTDTQYF. In nucleotides, the CDR3 is TGTGCCACCAGCAGAGTTACTCCGCCCCCCAGGGACACAGATACGCAGTATTTT.

The chain combines TRBV28 with TRBJ1-3; D perhaps matches TRBD1 (6 bases). V was clipped by 8 bases and J by 3 bases, with 11 bases between them. The CDR3 sequence is 13 residues long. Germline-derived CDR1 and CDR2 are MDHEN and SYDVKM. The CDR3 DNA sequence: TGTGCCAGCCTATCAGGGGATGGAAACACCATATATTTT. Amino acids: CASLSGDGNTIYF.

This clone has only one observation. The CDR3 bases are TGTGCCAGCAGCCGCCTACCGGGACTAGCACTCAATGAGCAGTTCTTC. Encoded protein: CASSRLPGLALNEQFF. V usage is TRBV13 and J usage is TRBJ2-1; TRBD2 agrees at 9 bases. The CDR3 runs 16 residues. V lost 5 bases to trimming and J lost 6 bases; unmatched junction nucleotides: 11. Germline CDR1 and CDR2: PRHDT and FYEKMQ (reference sequence). The full variable domain, completed using reference TRBV13 and TRBJ2-1, is AAGVIQSPRHLIKEKRETATLKCYPIPRHDTVYWYQQGPGQDPQFLISFYEKMQSDKGSIPDRFSAQQFSDYHSELNMSSLELGDSALYFCASSRLPGLALNEQFFGPGTRLTVL.

For this clone: At one end, the junction sequence differs from germline, possibly due to a read error. The V call is TRBV7-9, the J call TRBJ2-1; 10 positions match TRBD2. The CDR3 covers 15 residues. Germline CDR1 reads SEHNR; CDR2 reads FQNEAQ (reference sequence). The CDR3 DNA follows: TGTGCCAGCAGACAAGCGAGGGTACTAGCGGGACGACTCCTCTTC. Amino acid sequence: CASRQARVLAGRLLF.

The chain employs TRBV6-5 and TRBJ2-3, with 10 bases identical to TRBD2. CDR1 and CDR2 from the germline V gene are MNHEY and SVGAGI. V lost 2 bases to trimming and J lost 4 bases; unmatched junction nucleotides: 3. The CDR3 consists of 15 residues. The CDR3 protein is CASSYASGRADTQYF. For the CDR3, the DNA is TGTGCCAGCAGTTACGCTAGCGGGAGAGCAGATACGCAGTATTTT.

This chain links TRBV10-3 with TRBJ2-5; the match to TRBD2 covers 7 bases. The trim removed 8 bases at V and 4 bases at J, leaving 4 bases unmatched. Germline V gene lookup returns CDR1 ENHRY and CDR2 SYGVKD. The length of the CDR3 is 12 residues. This CDR3 is CAISGGIETQYF. The CDR3 region has the DNA TGTGCCATCTCGGGGGGTATAGAGACCCAGTACTTC.

The chain combines TRBV29-1 with TRBJ2-7, with 11 bases identical to TRBD2. With V trimmed by 7 bases and J by 9 bases, 17 bases remained unmatched. Germline-derived CDR1 and CDR2 are SQVTM and ANQGSEA. The CDR3 consists of 15 residues. The CDR3 DNA reads as TGCAGCGCCAAACCCTCTAGCGGGAGGACCGGAGGGCAGTACTTC. Translated: CSAKPSSGRTGGQYF.

This rearrangement joins TRBV7-9 to TRBJ1-2; possibly TRBD1 for D (5 bases). CDR1 and CDR2 from the germline V gene are SEHNR and FQNEAQ (reference sequence). Trimming took off 5 bases at V and 8 bases at J, with 18 bases between the two ends. The CDR3 sequence is 14 residues long. CDR3 residues: CASSPQGGLWGYTF. As DNA, the CDR3 is TGTGCCAGCAGCCCCCAGGGAGGGTTATGGGGCTACACCTTC. Full variable domain (remainder filled in from reference TRBV7-9 and TRBJ1-2): DTGVSQNPRHKITKRGQNVTFRCDPISEHNRLYWYRQTLGQGPEFLTYFQNEAQLEKSRLLSDRFSAERPKGSFSTLEIQRTEQGDSAMYLCASSPQGGLWGYTFGSGTRLTVV.

This chain joins TRBV2 and TRBJ2-5; D unclear. Trimming took off 6 bases at V and 0 bases at J, with 8 bases between the two ends. This CDR3 is built from 13 residues. Germline-derived CDR1 and CDR2 are SNHLY and FYNNEI. The CDR3 sequence is CASRRPNQETQYF. CDR3 in DNA: TGTGCCAGCAGGAGACCGAACCAAGAGACCCAGTACTTC.

V and J are TRBV7-2 and TRBJ2-3; the D gene could be TRBD1 or TRBD2 (6 bases each). The germline V and J ends were trimmed by 1 base and 3 bases, with 8 bases remaining between them. The V gene's germline CDR1 is SGHTA and CDR2 FQGNSA. The length of the CDR3 is 14 residues. In DNA form, the CDR3 reads TGTGCCAGCAGCTTAGAGGGGGGAACAGATACGCAGTATTTT. Its protein product is CASSLEGGTDTQYF.

The V call is TRBV4-2, the J call TRBJ2-5; 9 bases agree with TRBD2. Per the germline V gene, CDR1 is LGHNA and CDR2 is YNFKEQ. CDR3 size: 19 residues. The J segment lost 5 bases and the V segment lost 0 bases, leaving 16 bases of the junction unmatched. CDR3 nucleotide sequence: TGTGCCAGCAGCCAAGAGGTTATCGCGGCAGCGGGAGGATCTGAGACCCAGTACTTC. Translated: CASSQEVIAAAGGSETQYF.

The chain is built from TRBV6-5 and TRBJ2-3; D might be TRBD1 (5 bases). The length of the CDR3 is 15 residues. V was cut by 6 bases and J by 1 base, with 14 bases left in between. Looked up from germline, CDR1 is MNHEY and CDR2 is SVGAGI. The CDR3 here is CASRLQVPGTDTQYF. In DNA form, the CDR3 reads TGTGCCAGCAGATTACAGGTACCGGGCACAGATACGCAGTATTTT.

This clone has a single count. The genes are TRBV6-5 and TRBJ2-5; possible D gene TRBD1, 6 bases. The V gene's germline CDR1 is MNHEY and CDR2 SVGAGI. Trimming left V 7 bases short and J 5 bases short, with 20 bases between. The CDR3 extends over 15 amino acids. Here the CDR3 DNA reads TGTGCCAGCACCCGCGTAGCAGGGGTAGGGGAGACCCAGTACTTC. Its protein product is CASTRVAGVGETQYF.

This clone is medium-sized within its sample. The rearrangement links TRBV7-9 to TRBJ1-1; 8 bases are shared with TRBD1. V trimming: 5 bases; J trimming: 1 base; junction bases outside the gene matches: 15. CDR3 length: 18 amino acids. CDR1 and CDR2 (germline): SEHNR, FQNEAQ (reference sequence). The CDR3 sequence: CASSRLDRGGGENTEAFF. DNA of the CDR3: TGTGCCAGCAGCCGCCTCGACAGGGGAGGAGGTGAGAACACTGAAGCTTTCTTT. Based on the CDR3 plus reference TRBV7-9 and TRBJ1-1, the full variable domain is DTGVSQNPRHKITKRGQNVTFRCDPISEHNRLYWYRQTLGQGPEFLTYFQNEAQLEKSRLLSDRFSAERPKGSFSTLEIQRTEQGDSAMYLCASSRLDRGGGENTEAFFGQGTRLTVV.

CDR3 region: CASSIGTADQPQHF. Written as DNA, the CDR3 is TGTGCCAGCAGCATTGGGACAGCTGATCAGCCCCAGCATTTT. This chain connects TRBV7-8 to TRBJ1-5; 7 bases align to TRBD1. Looked up from germline, CDR1 is SGHVS and CDR2 is FQNEAQ. Losses at the gene ends were 5 bases for V and 5 bases for J; bases not matched to a gene: 6. The CDR3 consists of 14 residues.

The chain joins TRBV11-2 to TRBJ2-1; TRBD2 aligns across 10 bases. The V gene's germline CDR1 is SGHAT and CDR2 FQNNGV. V lost 5 bases and J lost 5; bases outside the gene matches: 9. The CDR3 consists of 16 residues. DNA for the CDR3: TGTGCCAGCAGCCAAATAAGCGGGAGGGCCCACAATGAGCAGTTCTTC. This gives the protein CASSQISGRAHNEQFF.

The CDR3 loop is CASSEASSGNIQYF. In DNA, the CDR3 is TGTGCCAGCAGTGAAGCATCGAGCGGGAACATTCAGTACTTC. This rearrangement joins TRBV6-1 to TRBJ2-4; tentative D call: TRBD2 (6 bases). The germline CDR1 and CDR2 sequences are MNHNS and SASEGT. The CDR3 covers 14 residues. V lost 0 bases and J lost 7, with 10 bases in between.

This chain uses TRBV29-1 with TRBJ2-1, with D tentatively TRBD2 (6 bases). The CDR3 has 12 residues. The V end lost 7 bases, the J end lost 7 bases, and 14 bases lay between the germline ends. Per the germline V gene, CDR1 is SQVTM and CDR2 is ANQGSEA. The DNA for the CDR3 is TGCAGCGGCTGGAGGGATGGGAATGAGCAGTTCTTC. Encoded protein: CSGWRDGNEQFF.

This clone showed up just once. V gene TRBV7-9 combines with J gene TRBJ1-1, with 9 bases aligning to TRBD1. Germline lookup yields CDR1 SEHNR and CDR2 FQNEAQ (reference sequence). The CDR3 contains 19 residues. The junction had 17 bases not matched to a gene; V was cut back by 2 bases and J by 4 bases. The CDR3 DNA follows: TGTGCCAGCAGCTTACGGGGAGGGGGGACAGGGAACCTGGTCACTGAAGCTTTCTTT. Protein sequence: CASSLRGGGTGNLVTEAFF.